The rows below give T cell receptor beta chains drawn from one sample of a study of T cell repertoires and HLA-DP antigens. Profiled with immunoSEQ multiplex PCR; TCRdb holds only in-frame clones, not every one. The repertoire holds approximately 100,000 clones, with roughly 86% as singletons. These TCRs' antigens remain unknown. What was sequenced was CD4+ T cells from PBMCs. The receptors were gathered from a man aged 50 or older in good health and CMV-seronegative. Both conserved end residues are part of each CDR3. A D gene is named only where the DNA matches it firmly. Some rows mark clone size as missing; the rest say once, few, many or name a class of expanded clone.

V gene	J gene	clone size	D gene	CDR3 protein	CDR3 DNA
TRBV28	TRBJ1-1	-	-	CASSLLGVTDKAFF	TGTGCCAGCAGTTTATTGGGAGTAACGGATAAGGCTTTCTTT
TRBV7-2	TRBJ2-7	-	-	CASSRGHEQYF	TGTGCCAGCAGCCGGGGCCACGAGCAGTACTTC
TRBV6-4	TRBJ2-3	-	TRBD1	CASSIGQGATDTQYF	TGTGCCAGCAGTATAGGACAGGGGGCCACAGATACGCAGTATTTT
TRBV5-1	TRBJ1-1	-	-	CASSLVPNTEAFF	TGCGCCAGCAGCTTGGTACCGAACACTGAAGCTTTCTTT
TRBV9	TRBJ2-7	-	TRBD1	CASSEGTGSLIEQYF	TGTGCCAGCAGCGAAGGGACAGGGTCACTTATCGAGCAGTACTTC
TRBV5-1	TRBJ2-1	-	TRBD2	CASSRTGTSGRSDNEQFF	TGCGCCAGCAGCCGGACCGGGACTAGCGGGAGATCTGACAATGAGCAGTTCTTC
TRBV5-4	TRBJ2-3	-	TRBD2	CASSSWTSGRTDTQYF	TGTGCCAGCAGCTCATGGACTAGCGGGAGGACAGATACGCAGTATTTT
TRBV5-4	TRBJ1-5	-	TRBD1	CASSSDRSVQPQHF	TGTGCCAGCAGCTCGGACAGGTCGGTTCAGCCCCAGCATTTT
TRBV11-1	TRBJ1-1	-	-	CASSLGVYNTEAFF	TGTGCCAGCAGCTTAGGGGTATATAACACTGAAGCTTTCTTT
TRBV7-2	TRBJ1-1	-	TRBD1	CASSRDSLNTEAFF	TGTGCCAGCAGCCGGGACAGCCTGAACACTGAAGCTTTCTTT
TRBV6-6	TRBJ1-2	-	TRBD1	CASSPDRGHGYTF	TGTGCCAGCAGCCCGGACAGGGGCCATGGCTACACCTTC
TRBV19	TRBJ2-1	-	TRBD2	CASSSSRRGLRSGIPNEQFF	TGTGCCAGTAGTTCATCCCGTCGGGGTTTACGGAGCGGGATCCCGAATGAGCAGTTCTTC
TRBV5-8	TRBJ1-6	-	-	CASSSILHGSPLHF	TGTGCCAGCAGCTCGATTTTACACGGATCACCCCTCCACTTT
TRBV28	TRBJ1-4	once	TRBD1	CASRGDLTGGNEKLFF	TGTGCCAGCAGGGGGGACCTTACAGGGGGAAATGAAAAACTGTTTTTT
TRBV11-2	TRBJ2-3	-	TRBD2	CASSHSQTSGRADTQYF	TGTGCCAGCAGCCATTCCCAGACTAGCGGGAGGGCAGATACGCAGTATTTT
TRBV30	TRBJ2-7	once	-	CAWQTGRRNYEQYF	TGTGCCTGGCAGACAGGACGTAGAAACTACGAGCAGTACTTC
TRBV4-1	TRBJ1-5	-	TRBD1	CASSQGQGTQPQHF	TGCGCCAGCAGCCAGGGACAGGGGACTCAGCCCCAGCATTTT
TRBV6-5	TRBJ1-3	-	-	CASIALAAGNTIYF	TGTGCCAGCATAGCCCTCGCCGCTGGAAACACCATATATTTT
TRBV27	TRBJ2-2	-	-	CASQLRSTGNTGELFF	TGTGCCAGCCAACTCAGATCGACAGGAAACACCGGGGAGCTGTTTTTT
TRBV7-2	TRBJ1-4	-	TRBD1	CASSHDRGNEKLFF	TGTGCCAGCAGCCACGACAGGGGTAATGAAAAACTGTTTTTT
TRBV2	TRBJ2-3	-	TRBD1	CASSEGQGRSDTQYF	TGTGCCAGCAGTGAGGGACAGGGGCGTTCAGATACGCAGTATTTT
TRBV9	TRBJ1-2	once	-	CASSVGRYGYTF	TGTGCCAGCAGCGTAGGGAGGTATGGCTACACCTTC
TRBV27	TRBJ2-1	-	TRBD2	CASKRLAGGQVNNEQFF	TGTGCCAGCAAAAGACTAGCGGGAGGGCAAGTTAACAATGAGCAGTTCTTC
TRBV19	TRBJ2-5	-	TRBD2	CASSMTSGSGETQYF	TGTGCCAGTAGTATGACTAGCGGGTCGGGGGAGACCCAGTACTTC
TRBV5-1	TRBJ1-2	-	-	CASSLPSYGYTF	TGCGCCAGCAGCTTGCCCAGCTATGGCTACACCTTC
TRBV5-6	TRBJ2-3	-	-	CASSPGSRDTQYF	TGTGCCAGCAGCCCGGGGTCCCGCGATACGCAGTATTTT
TRBV6-1	TRBJ2-6	-	-	CASSEAAGTASGANVLTF	TGTGCCAGCAGTGAAGCTGCGGGGACAGCCTCTGGGGCCAACGTCCTGACTTTC
TRBV5-1	TRBJ2-7	-	-	CASSSTPGTPAEQYF	TGCGCCAGCAGCTCCACCCCGGGAACCCCGGCCGAGCAGTACTTC
TRBV14	TRBJ2-3	-	-	CASSRSESTDTQYF	TGTGCCAGCAGCCGCAGTGAGAGCACAGATACGCAGTATTTT
TRBV4-2	TRBJ1-4	-	TRBD1	CASSQVDRGLSEKLFF	TGTGCCAGCAGCCAAGTTGACAGGGGGTTGTCGGAAAAACTGTTTTTT
TRBV6-5	TRBJ1-6	-	TRBD1	CASSPDRVNSPLHF	TGTGCCAGCAGCCCCGACAGGGTTAATTCACCCCTCCACTTT
TRBV18	TRBJ1-2	few	-	CASSPDPAGYTF	TGTGCCAGCTCACCAGACCCGGCTGGCTACACCTTC
TRBV18	TRBJ1-5	-	-	CASSGGVSNQPQHF	TGTGCCAGCTCAGGGGGCGTCAGCAATCAGCCCCAGCATTTT